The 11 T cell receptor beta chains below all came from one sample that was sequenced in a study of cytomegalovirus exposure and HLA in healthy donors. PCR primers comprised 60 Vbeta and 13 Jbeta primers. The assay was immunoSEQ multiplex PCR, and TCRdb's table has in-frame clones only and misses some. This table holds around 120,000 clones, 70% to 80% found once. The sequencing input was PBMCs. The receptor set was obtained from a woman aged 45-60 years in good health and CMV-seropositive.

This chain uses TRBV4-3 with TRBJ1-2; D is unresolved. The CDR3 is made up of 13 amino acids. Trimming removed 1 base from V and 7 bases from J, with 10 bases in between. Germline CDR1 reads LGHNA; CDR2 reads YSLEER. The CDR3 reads CASSQGEGVGYTF. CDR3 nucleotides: TGCGCCAGCAGCCAAGGAGAGGGAGTTGGCTACACCTTC.

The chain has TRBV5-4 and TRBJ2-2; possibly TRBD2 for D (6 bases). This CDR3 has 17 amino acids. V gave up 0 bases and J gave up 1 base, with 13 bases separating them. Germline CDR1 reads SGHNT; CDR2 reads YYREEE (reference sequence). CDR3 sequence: CASSLGSRGMNTGELFF. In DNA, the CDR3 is TGTGCCAGCAGCTTGGGCTCGCGGGGTATGAACACCGGGGAGCTGTTTTTT.

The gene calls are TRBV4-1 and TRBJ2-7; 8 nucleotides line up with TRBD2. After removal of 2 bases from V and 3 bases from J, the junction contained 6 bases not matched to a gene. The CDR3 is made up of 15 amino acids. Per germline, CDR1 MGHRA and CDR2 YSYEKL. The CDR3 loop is CASSQPIAGLYEQYF. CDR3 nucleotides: TGCGCCAGCAGCCAACCAATAGCGGGACTCTACGAGCAGTACTTC.

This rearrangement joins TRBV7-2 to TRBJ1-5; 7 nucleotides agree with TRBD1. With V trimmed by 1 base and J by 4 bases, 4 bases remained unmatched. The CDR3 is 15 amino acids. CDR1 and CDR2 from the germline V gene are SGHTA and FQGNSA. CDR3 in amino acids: CASSLVGGVNQPQHF. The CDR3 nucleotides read TGTGCCAGCAGCTTAGTAGGGGGCGTAAATCAGCCCCAGCATTTT.

The CDR3 coding sequence is TGTGCCAGCAGCTCCTTCACAGGGCGTCAGCCCCAGCATTTT. Its translation is CASSSFTGRQPQHF. The gene calls are TRBV7-2 and TRBJ1-5, with TRBD1 as a possible D gene (6 bases). Germline CDR1 is SGHTA and CDR2 is FQGNSA. CDR3 length: 14 amino acids. The V and J ends lost 4 bases and 6 bases respectively, with 13 bases between them.

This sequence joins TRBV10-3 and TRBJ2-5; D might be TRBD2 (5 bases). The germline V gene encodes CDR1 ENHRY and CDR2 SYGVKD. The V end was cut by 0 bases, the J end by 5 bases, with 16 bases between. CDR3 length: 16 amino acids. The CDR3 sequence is CAISESETTFRETQYF. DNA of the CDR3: TGTGCCATCAGTGAGTCTGAGACTACCTTTCGGGAGACCCAGTACTTC.

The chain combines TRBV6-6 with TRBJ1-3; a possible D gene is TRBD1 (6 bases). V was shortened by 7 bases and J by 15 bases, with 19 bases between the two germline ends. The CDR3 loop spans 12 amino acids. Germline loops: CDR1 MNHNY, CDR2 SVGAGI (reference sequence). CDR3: CASTEGGRSKYF. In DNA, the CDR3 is TGTGCCAGCACCGAAGGGGGTCGTAGCAAATATTTT.

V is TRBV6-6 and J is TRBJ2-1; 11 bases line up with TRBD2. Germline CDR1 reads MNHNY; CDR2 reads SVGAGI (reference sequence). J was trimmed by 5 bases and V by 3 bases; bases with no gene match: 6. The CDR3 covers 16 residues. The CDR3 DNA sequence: TGTGCCAGCAGTTATAGCGGGACTAGCGGTGACAATGAGCAGTTCTTC. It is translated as CASSYSGTSGDNEQFF.

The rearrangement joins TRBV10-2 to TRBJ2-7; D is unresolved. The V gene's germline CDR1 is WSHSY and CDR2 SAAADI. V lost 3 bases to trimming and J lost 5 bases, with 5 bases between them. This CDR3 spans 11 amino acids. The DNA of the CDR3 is TGCGCCAGCAGTGAACTGAACGAGCAGTACTTC. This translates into CASSELNEQYF.

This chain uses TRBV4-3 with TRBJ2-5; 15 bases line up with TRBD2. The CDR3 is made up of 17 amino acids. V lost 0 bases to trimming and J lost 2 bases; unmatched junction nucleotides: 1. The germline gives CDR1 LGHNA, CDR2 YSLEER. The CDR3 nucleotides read TGCGCCAGCAGCCAAGAGGGACTAGCGGGGGGTCAAGAGACCCAGTACTTC. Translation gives CASSQEGLAGGQETQYF.

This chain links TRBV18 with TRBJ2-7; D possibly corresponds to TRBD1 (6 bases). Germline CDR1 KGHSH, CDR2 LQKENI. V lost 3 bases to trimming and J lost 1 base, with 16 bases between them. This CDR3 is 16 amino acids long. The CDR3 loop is CASSPIETGFSYEQYF. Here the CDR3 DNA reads TGTGCCAGCTCACCCATCGAGACAGGATTTTCCTACGAGCAGTACTTC.